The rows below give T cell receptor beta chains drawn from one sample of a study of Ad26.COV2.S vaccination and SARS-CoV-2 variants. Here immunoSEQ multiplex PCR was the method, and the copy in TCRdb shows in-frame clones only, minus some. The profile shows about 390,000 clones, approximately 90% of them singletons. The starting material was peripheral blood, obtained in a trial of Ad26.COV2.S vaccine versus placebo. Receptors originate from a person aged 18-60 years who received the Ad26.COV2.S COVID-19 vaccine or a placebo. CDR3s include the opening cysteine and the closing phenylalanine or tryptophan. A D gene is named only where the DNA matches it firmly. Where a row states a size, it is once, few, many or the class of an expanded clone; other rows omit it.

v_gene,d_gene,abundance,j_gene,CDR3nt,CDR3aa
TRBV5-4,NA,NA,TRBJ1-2,TGTGCCAGCAGCTTGATTGGTCAGACTAACTATGGCTACACCTTC,CASSLIGQTNYGYTF
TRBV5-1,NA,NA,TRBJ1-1,TGCGCCAGCACCCCGGTGGGGCAAACTGAAGCTTTCTTT,CASTPVGQTEAFF
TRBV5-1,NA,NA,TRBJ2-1,TGCGCCAGCAGCTTAGAAGGTACCCCGGCGTTCTTC,CASSLEGTPAFF
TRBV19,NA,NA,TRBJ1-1,TGTGCCAGCCATTCCAGGGGAATCGCTGAAGCTTTCTTT,CASHSRGIAEAFF
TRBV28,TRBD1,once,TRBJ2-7,TGTGCCAGCAGGACCACAGGAGACAGGGGGCTATACGAGCAGTACTTC,CASRTTGDRGLYEQYF
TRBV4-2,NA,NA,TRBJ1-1,TGTGCCAGCAGCACGTCTCTGAACACTGAAGCTTTCTTT,CASSTSLNTEAFF
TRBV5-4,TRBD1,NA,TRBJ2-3,TGTGCCAGCAGCTTAGGGGGCGCAGATACGCAGTATTTT,CASSLGGADTQYF
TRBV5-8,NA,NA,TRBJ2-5,TGTGCCAGCAGCTTGAGGTTTACGCGTATGGCGGGGGAGACCCAGTACTTC,CASSLRFTRMAGETQYF
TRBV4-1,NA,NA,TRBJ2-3,TGCGCCAGCAGCCAATGGGGGCCGATGAGTACAGATACGCAGTATTTT,CASSQWGPMSTDTQYF
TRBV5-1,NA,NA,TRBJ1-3,TGCGCCAGCGGAAAGACGGGGAATGGAAACACCATATATTTT,CASGKTGNGNTIYF
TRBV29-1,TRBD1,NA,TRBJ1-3,TGCAGCGTTGCACAGGGGGCATGGGACACCATATATTTT,CSVAQGAWDTIYF
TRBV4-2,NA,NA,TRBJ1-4,TGTGCCAGCAGCGAAATGAGGGAAAAACTGTTTTTT,CASSEMREKLFF
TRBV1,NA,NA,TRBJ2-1,TGCACCAGCAGCCCGGGACTAGCGGGGGATGAGCAGTTCTTC,CTSSPGLAGDEQFF
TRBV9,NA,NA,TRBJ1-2,TGTGCCAGCAGCGTAGACAGCTATGGCTACACCTTC,CASSVDSYGYTF
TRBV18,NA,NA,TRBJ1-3,TGTGCCAGCTCACCGTCGAGGGGGATCTCTGGAAACACCATATATTTT,CASSPSRGISGNTIYF
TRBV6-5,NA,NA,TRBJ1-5,TGTGCCAGCGGAGAGACGGGACATAGCAATCAGCCCCAGCATTTT,CASGETGHSNQPQHF
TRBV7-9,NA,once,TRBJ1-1,TGTGCCAGCAGCTTCGCTGGACGGATGAACACTGAAGCTTTCTTT,CASSFAGRMNTEAFF
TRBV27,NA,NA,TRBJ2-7,TGTGCCAGCAGTTTATTACGGGGGCAGGTAGTCTACGAGCAGTACTTC,CASSLLRGQVVYEQYF
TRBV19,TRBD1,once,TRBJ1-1,TGTGCCAGTAGTGGGGACAGGGGGCGTCACACTGAAGCTTTCTTT,CASSGDRGRHTEAFF
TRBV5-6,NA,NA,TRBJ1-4,TGTGCCAGCAGCTTGAGTGGGGTGGCTAATGAAAAACTGTTTTTT,CASSLSGVANEKLFF
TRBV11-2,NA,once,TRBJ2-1,TGTGCCAGCAGCTCCTCTAGCTCGTCCTACAATGAGCAGTTCTTC,CASSSSSSSYNEQFF
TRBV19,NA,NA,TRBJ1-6,TGTGCCAGTAATAAGGGTATCTATCGATCCTATAATTCACCCCTCCACTTT,CASNKGIYRSYNSPLHF
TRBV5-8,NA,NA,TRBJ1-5,TGTGCCAGCAGCTTAGTGGCCCTTAATCAGCCCCAGCATTTT,CASSLVALNQPQHF
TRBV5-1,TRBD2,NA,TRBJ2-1,TGCGCCAGCAGCTTGGGGACTAGCGGGGGTGCCGGGGATGAGCAGTTCTTC,CASSLGTSGGAGDEQFF
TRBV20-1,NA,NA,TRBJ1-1,TGCAGTGCAAATCGACAGGCAGGCGCTTTCTTT,CSANRQAGAFF
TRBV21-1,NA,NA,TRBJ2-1,TGTGCCAGCAGCAAAGTTCCAGCCGAGTCCTACAATGAGCAGTTCTTC,CASSKVPAESYNEQFF
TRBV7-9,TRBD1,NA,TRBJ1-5,TGTGCCAGCAGCCGGGACAGGGAGTTCCAGCCCCAGCATTTT,CASSRDREFQPQHF
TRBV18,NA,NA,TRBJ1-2,TGTGCCAGCTCACCACCAGGGGGGACTAACTATGGCTACACCTTC,CASSPPGGTNYGYTF
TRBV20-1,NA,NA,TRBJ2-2,TGCAGTGCTAGCAGGGGCCGGGAGCTGTTTTTT,CSASRGRELFF
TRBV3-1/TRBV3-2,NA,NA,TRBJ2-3,TGTGCCAGCAGCCGGCCCGGTCACACAGATACGCAGTATTTT,CASSRPGHTDTQYF
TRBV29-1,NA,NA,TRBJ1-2,TGCAGCGTTGTCTCAGGGGCGGGAGGCTACACCTTC,CSVVSGAGGYTF